This TCR beta chain appears in the sequencing data of a study of a mutant IDH1 vaccine in newly diagnosed glioma. In the study overall: Treated patients were roughly 62% male, about 40% female, mean age around 40 years. Patients' prior therapy spanned radiotherapy, temozolomide, or both; most underwent both. At week 47 came visit V13, while visit V12 had come at week 35. General study results and limits: In approximately 93% of patients, immune responses induced by the vaccine occurred.

This clone was recorded only once. Antigen: not known. The CDR3 loop spans 15 amino acids. CDR1 SNHLY and CDR2 FYNNEI come from the germline V gene. V was cut by 5 bases and J by 2 bases, with 14 bases left in between. Time point: week 35, safety follow-up. Vaccination comprised doses that each held 300 ug of mutant IDH1 20-mer peptide, plus topical imiquimod. Data came from immunoSEQ multiplex PCR; TCRdb stores just in-frame clones and leaves some out. The table lists 35,000 to 45,000 clones, around 87% of them singletons. The V and J genes are TRBV2 and TRBJ2-3, with D hard to call. The source is a man aged 35 to 55 with glioma. Sequenced here: PBMCs, sampled from a glioma patient whose treatment included an IDH1 peptide vaccine. CDR3 coding DNA: TGTGCCAGCAGTCGTAGGCAACCCTCCACAGATACGCAGTATTTT. Translation: CASSRRQPSTDTQYF.